This T cell receptor (beta chain) was retrieved from a study of CD8+CD57+ T cells in acquired aplastic anemia. Study-level points and caveats: Patients had roughly 30 CD8+ CDR3 sequences in common with controls (the shared set).

Using genomic DNA as the template, TCR beta VDJ and CDR3 profiling was carried out. TCRdb recomputed calls from the reads with MiXCR, one row per CDR3 protein. The table lists roughly 250,000 distinct CDR3 sequences, 82% of them singletons. This clonotype is a singleton in its sample. Its target is not known. Only patients with CD8+CD57+ cell expansion on flow cytometry were chosen for sequencing. Patients were therapy-naive when their blood was sampled. Trimming pared 6 bases from V and 9 bases from J, leaving 26 bases between. The CDR3 sequence is 16 residues long. From germline, CDR1 is SGHTA and CDR2 FQGNSA.

Sequenced material: sorted CD4+, CD8+, or CD8+CD57+ T cells (not recorded which) from PBMCs. This receptor was identified in a human donor with aplastic anemia. V gene TRBV7-2 combines with J gene TRBJ1-2; tentative D call: TRBD1 (5 bases). Written as DNA, the CDR3 is TGTGCCAGCAGTGGCTCGCGAGGGGTCGTGGTACACAGCTACACCTTC. This codes for CASSGSRGVVVHSYTF.